The sequence of this TCR beta chain was determined in a study of cytomegalovirus exposure and HLA in healthy donors. About the study: It was reported in a later analysis that the same platform had been used for the 110 or so validation repertoires as for the approximately 670 first-cohort repertoires. Study-wide findings and caveats: Subsequent analysis revealed that first-cohort TCR clusters tended to co-occur in the 130 or so validation repertoires. As confirmed in vitro, a few CMV-associated chains were specific for CMV antigens.

As for this clone: Its antigen is not identified.

Among the approximately 130 subjects of the validation cohort, separate from the roughly 670-subject first cohort, were the donors. CDR3 length: 12 amino acids. Germline CDR1 reads SNHLY; CDR2 reads FYNNEI. Trimming removed 8 bases at V and 6 bases at J, with 11 bases between. The protocol was immunoSEQ multiplex PCR, while the TCRdb copy is restricted to in-frame clones and leaves out a portion. The data contain tens of thousands of clones, around 90% of them singletons. V gene TRBV2 combines with J gene TRBJ2-4; D call uncertain. This sequence originates from a woman between 18 and 29 years old in good health and CMV-seropositive. The sample consisted of PBMCs. The CDR3 nucleotides are TGTGCCAGCGCGAACGCAAGAAACATTCAGTACTTC. Its protein product is CASANARNIQYF.